One T cell receptor beta chain is described in this entry. This entry comes from a study of control samples from healthy donors and cancer patients. Generated by immunoSEQ multiplex PCR, the TCRdb table keeps only in-frame clones and is missing some. The sample includes 180,000 or so clones, roughly 93% of them seen just once. The germline V gene encodes CDR1 LGHDT and CDR2 YNNKEL (reference sequence). The CDR3 consists of 13 residues. Trimming removed 4 bases from V and 6 bases from J, with 10 bases in between. The specimen sequenced was blood. This TCR came from a woman aged 55-75 years in good health. The V and J genes are TRBV3-1 (or the pseudogene TRBV3-2) and TRBJ1-3; the D gene is possibly TRBD1 (6 bases). DNA of the CDR3: TGTGCCAGCAGCCCCGACAGGAAAAACACCATATATTTT. Protein sequence: CASSPDRKNTIYF.